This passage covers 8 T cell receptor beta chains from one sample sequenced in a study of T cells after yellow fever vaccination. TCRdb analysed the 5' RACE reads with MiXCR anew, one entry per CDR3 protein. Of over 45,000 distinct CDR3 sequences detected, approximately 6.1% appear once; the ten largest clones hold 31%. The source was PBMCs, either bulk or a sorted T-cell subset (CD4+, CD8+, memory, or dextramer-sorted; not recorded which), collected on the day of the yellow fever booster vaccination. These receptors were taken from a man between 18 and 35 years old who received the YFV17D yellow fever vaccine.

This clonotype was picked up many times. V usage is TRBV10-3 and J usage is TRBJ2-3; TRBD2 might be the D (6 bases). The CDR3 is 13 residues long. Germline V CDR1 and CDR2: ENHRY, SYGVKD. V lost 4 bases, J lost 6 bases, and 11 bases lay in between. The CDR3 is CAISAAGRDTQYF. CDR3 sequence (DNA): TGTGCCATCAGTGCGGCGGGGCGGGATACGCAGTATTTT.

The CDR3 spells CASSQDTGPYNEQFF. The CDR3 DNA follows: TGTGCCAGCAGCCAAGATACAGGGCCATACAATGAGCAGTTCTTC. The J gene is TRBJ2-1, the V gene TRBV14; TRBD1 is a possible D gene (6 bases). The germline CDR1 and CDR2 sequences are SGHDN and FVKESK. This CDR3 is 15 amino acids long. V gave up 0 bases and J gave up 4 bases, with 10 bases separating them.

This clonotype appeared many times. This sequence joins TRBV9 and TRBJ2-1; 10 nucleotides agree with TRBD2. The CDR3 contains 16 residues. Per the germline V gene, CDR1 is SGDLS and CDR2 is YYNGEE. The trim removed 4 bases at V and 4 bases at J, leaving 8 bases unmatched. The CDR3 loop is CASSPLVAGGYNEQFF. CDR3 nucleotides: TGTGCCAGCAGCCCTCTGGTAGCGGGGGGATACAATGAGCAGTTCTTC.

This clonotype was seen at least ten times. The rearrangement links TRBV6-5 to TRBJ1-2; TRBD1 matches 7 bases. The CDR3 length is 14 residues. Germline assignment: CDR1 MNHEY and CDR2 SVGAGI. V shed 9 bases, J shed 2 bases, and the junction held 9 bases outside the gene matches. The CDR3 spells CASKTQGRNYGYTF. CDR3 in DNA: TGTGCCAGTAAGACACAGGGGCGCAACTATGGCTACACCTTC.

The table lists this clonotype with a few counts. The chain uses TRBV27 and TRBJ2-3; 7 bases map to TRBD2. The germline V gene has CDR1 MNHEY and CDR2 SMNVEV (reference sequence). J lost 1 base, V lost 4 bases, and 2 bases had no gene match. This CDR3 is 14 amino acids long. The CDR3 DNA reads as TGTGCCAGCAGTTGGGGGGGAGGCACAGATACGCAGTATTTT. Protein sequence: CASSWGGGTDTQYF.

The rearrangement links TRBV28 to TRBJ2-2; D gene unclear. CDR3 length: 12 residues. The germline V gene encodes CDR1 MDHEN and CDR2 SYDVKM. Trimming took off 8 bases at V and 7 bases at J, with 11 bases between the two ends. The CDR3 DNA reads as TGTGCCAGCCTGGCAGAGAACGGGGAGCTGTTTTTT. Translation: CASLAENGELFF.

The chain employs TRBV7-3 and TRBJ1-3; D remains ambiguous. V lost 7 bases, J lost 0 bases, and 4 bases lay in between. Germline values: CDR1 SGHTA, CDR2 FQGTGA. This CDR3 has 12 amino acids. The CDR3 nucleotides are TGTGCCAGCAACGACTCTGGAAACACCATATATTTT. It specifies CASNDSGNTIYF. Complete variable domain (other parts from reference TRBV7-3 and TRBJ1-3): GAGVSQTPSNKVTEKGKYVELRCDPISGHTALYWYRQSLGQGPEFLIYFQGTGAADDSGLPNDRFFAVRPEGSVSTLKIQRTERGDSAVYLCASNDSGNTIYFGEGSWLTVV.

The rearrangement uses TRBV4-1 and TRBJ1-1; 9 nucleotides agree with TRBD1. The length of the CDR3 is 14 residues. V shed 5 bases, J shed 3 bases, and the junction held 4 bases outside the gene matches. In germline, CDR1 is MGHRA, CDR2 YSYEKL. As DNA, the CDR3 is TGCGCCAGCAGCGATCGGGACAGGGACACTGAAGCTTTCTTT. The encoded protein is CASSDRDRDTEAFF.